This T cell receptor beta chain emerged from a study of blood T cells in healthy people across ages. Study results and caveats: PBMCs that were unsorted prevented a conclusive naive versus antigen-experienced comparison.

The germline gives CDR1 SGHKS, CDR2 YYEKEE (reference sequence). The CDR3 is 14 residues long. This clonotype was seen a handful of times. The antigen remains unidentified. The junction shows a germline mismatch at one end, possibly a read error. Using a J-beta primer mix together with a sample-barcoded 5' primer, a second PCR was run for roughly 6 to 12 cycles. TCRdb processed the 5' RACE reads anew with MiXCR; each CDR3 protein has one entry. The sample holds 500,000 to 700,000 distinct CDR3 sequences; roughly 31% are singletons and the top ten take 15% to 19%. This rearrangement joins TRBV5-5 to TRBJ2-1, with 8 bases identical to TRBD2. Input material: blood. The sequence was obtained from a woman of 80 years or more in good health. This CDR3 is CASSLLGGTSFGLF. Here the CDR3 DNA reads TGTGCCAGCAGCTTATTAGGGGGGACTAGTTTTGGACTCTTC.